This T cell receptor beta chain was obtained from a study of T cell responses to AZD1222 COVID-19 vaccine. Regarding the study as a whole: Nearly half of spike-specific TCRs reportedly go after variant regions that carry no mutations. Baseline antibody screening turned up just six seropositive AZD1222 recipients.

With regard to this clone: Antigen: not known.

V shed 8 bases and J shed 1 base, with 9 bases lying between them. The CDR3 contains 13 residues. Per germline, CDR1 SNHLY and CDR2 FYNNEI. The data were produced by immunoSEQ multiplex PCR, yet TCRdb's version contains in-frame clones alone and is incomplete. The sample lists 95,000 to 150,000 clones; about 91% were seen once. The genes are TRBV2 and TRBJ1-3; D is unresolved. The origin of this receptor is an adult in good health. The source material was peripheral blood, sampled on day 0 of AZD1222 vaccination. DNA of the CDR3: TGTGCCAGCTCGCAGGCGTCTGGAAACACCATATATTTT. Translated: CASSQASGNTIYF.